One sample yielded the 18 T cell receptor beta chains listed below, sequenced in a study of neurological immune-mediated disorders. Time point defined: longitudinal time-point 1 (baseline). TCRdb re-called the 5' RACE reads with MiXCR, one entry per CDR3 protein. This table has about 71,000 distinct CDR3 sequences, 9.5% to 13% appearing once. Material for sequencing was PBMCs. Every receptor here comes from a man aged 25 to 45 in good health.

This clonotype appeared many times. The chain employs TRBV20-1 and TRBJ2-3; D could derive from TRBD1 or TRBD2 (5 bases each). The ends were cut back, 6 bases at V and 2 bases at J, with 18 bases in the middle. The CDR3 totals 15 residues. CDR1 is DFQATT, CDR2 SNEGSKA, per germline (reference sequence). In DNA, the CDR3 is TGCAGTGCCTCACTTATGGGGGTTGTCACAGATACGCAGTATTTT. As protein: CSASLMGVVTDTQYF.

The rearrangement joins TRBV24-1 to TRBJ2-1; 7 bases are a match to TRBD2. After removal of 2 bases from V and 1 base from J, the junction contained 7 bases not matched to a gene. The CDR3 spans 17 residues. The germline V gene encodes CDR1 KGHDR and CDR2 SFDVKD. The CDR3 loop is CATSDSGWRGSYNEQFF. The CDR3 DNA follows: TGTGCCACCAGTGATTCCGGATGGCGGGGGTCCTACAATGAGCAGTTCTTC.

At least ten counts were recorded for this clonotype. This chain connects TRBV5-6 to TRBJ1-2; TRBD1 matches 8 bases. Germline CDR1 is SGHDT and CDR2 is YYEEEE. Germline trimming cut 1 base from V and 4 bases from J; bases unmatched to any gene: 6. CDR3 length: 15 residues. The chain's CDR3 is CASSLRPGGTYGYTF. Here the CDR3 DNA reads TGTGCCAGCAGCTTGCGGCCAGGGGGCACCTATGGCTACACCTTC.

Regarding this clonotype: A much larger clone differs from this one at a single base, so this may be a read error. This CDR3 reads CSDLQGEYGYTF. DNA of the CDR3: TGCAGCGACCTACAGGGGGAGTATGGCTACACCTTC. The V and J genes are TRBV29-1 and TRBJ1-2; 8 positions match TRBD1. V lost 7 bases to trimming and J lost 5 bases; unmatched junction nucleotides: 6. Germline V gene data show CDR1 as SQVTM and CDR2 as ANQGSEA. This CDR3 comprises 12 residues.

In the case of this clonotype: The junction shows a germline mismatch at one end, possibly a read error. The chain recombines TRBV6-6 with TRBJ2-5; the D is unclear. The CDR3 contains 11 residues. CDR1 and CDR2 from the germline V gene are MNHNY and SVGAGI (reference sequence). This chain's CDR3 is CAGSFSETQYF. The CDR3 nucleotides are TGTGCCGGCAGTTTTAGTGAGACCCAGTACTTC.

This clonotype was counted at least ten times. The chain joins TRBV7-9 to TRBJ2-3; TRBD2 might be the D (6 bases). V dropped 2 bases and J dropped 4 bases, with 22 bases sitting between them. CDR1 and CDR2 (germline): SEHNR, FQNEAQ (reference sequence). The CDR3 has 18 residues. CDR3 protein: CASSLSLTGGELADTQYF. The CDR3 region has the DNA TGTGCCAGCAGCTTAAGTTTGACCGGGGGAGAGCTCGCAGATACGCAGTATTTT.

This clonotype was seen ten or more times. The chain uses TRBV27 and TRBJ1-6; 8 bases align to TRBD1. This CDR3 region has 16 residues. V was pared by 6 bases and J by 6 bases, with 10 bases of the junction left unmatched. Germline assignment: CDR1 MNHEY and CDR2 SMNVEV (reference sequence). This CDR3 reads CASRSGQGIPNSPLHF. The CDR3, as DNA: TGTGCCAGCAGGAGTGGACAGGGAATCCCTAATTCACCCCTCCACTTT.

This clonotype was detected ten times or more. V and J are TRBV2 and TRBJ2-3; no reliable D call. The V gene's germline CDR1 is SNHLY and CDR2 FYNNEI. The CDR3 extends over 13 amino acids. V was pared by 7 bases and J by 5 bases, with 13 bases between. This chain's CDR3 is CASKGVAVDTQYF. In nucleotides, the CDR3 is TGTGCCAGCAAGGGTGTGGCAGTAGATACGCAGTATTTT. Combining the CDR3 with reference TRBV2 and TRBJ2-3 gives the whole variable domain EPEVTQTPSHQVTQMGQEVILRCVPISNHLYFYWYRQILGQKVEFLVSFYNNEISEKSEIFDDQFSVERPDGSNFTLKIRSTKLEDSAMYFCASKGVAVDTQYFGPGTRLTVL.

This clonotype was counted many times. V is TRBV10-3 and J is TRBJ2-1, with D perhaps matching TRBD2 (6 bases). The germline V and J ends were trimmed by 10 bases and 5 bases, with 12 bases remaining between them. CDR1 and CDR2 from the germline V gene are ENHRY and SYGVKD. The CDR3 loop spans 12 amino acids. The CDR3 spells CATLDYNNEQFF. As DNA, the CDR3 is TGTGCCACCTTGGACTATAACAATGAGCAGTTCTTC.

In this sample, this clonotype turned up many times. The CDR3 here is CATSDSEGGSTDTQYF. The DNA of the CDR3 is TGTGCCACCAGTGATTCGGAGGGAGGAAGCACAGATACGCAGTATTTT. The chain couples TRBV24-1 to TRBJ2-3, with a weak D call TRBD2 (6 bases). The V and J ends lost 2 bases and 0 bases respectively, with 11 bases between them. There are 16 residues in the CDR3. Germline assignment: CDR1 KGHDR and CDR2 SFDVKD.

This clonotype showed up many times. The rearrangement joins TRBV12-3 or TRBV12-4 to TRBJ2-7; 16 positions match TRBD2. The J segment lost 5 bases and the V segment lost 7 bases, leaving 11 bases of the junction unmatched. This CDR3 comprises 17 residues. The CDR3 protein is CASITGLAGGPGDEQYF. As DNA, the CDR3 is TGTGCCAGCATCACGGGACTAGCGGGAGGGCCGGGCGACGAGCAGTACTTC.

This clonotype has a count of ten or more. The V call is TRBV5-1, the J call TRBJ1-3; D ambiguous. This CDR3 contains 17 residues. The V gene lost 3 bases and the J gene lost 0 bases, with 16 bases spanning the gap. CDR1 SGHRS and CDR2 YFSETQ come from the germline V gene. The CDR3: CASSSSLAASSGNTIYF. CDR3 in DNA: TGCGCCAGCAGCTCCTCTTTGGCAGCCTCCTCTGGAAACACCATATATTTT.

This clonotype has at least ten counts. This chain joins TRBV9 and TRBJ2-1; D unresolved. The germline V gene has CDR1 SGDLS and CDR2 YYNGEE. V was trimmed by 0 bases and J by 5 bases, leaving 9 bases between them. This CDR3 contains 14 residues. CDR3: CASSVDVANNEQFF. The CDR3 region has the DNA TGTGCCAGCAGCGTAGATGTGGCCAACAATGAGCAGTTCTTC.

This clonotype was counted at least ten times. V gene TRBV10-3 combines with J gene TRBJ1-5; D might be TRBD1 (6 bases). In germline, CDR1 is ENHRY, CDR2 SYGVKD. The CDR3 contains 15 residues. Trimming pared 2 bases from V and 4 bases from J, leaving 12 bases between. The CDR3 sequence: CAISEGTINNQPQHF. Written as DNA, the CDR3 is TGTGCCATCAGTGAGGGGACAATAAATAATCAGCCCCAGCATTTT.

This clonotype was recorded many times. This chain joins TRBV20-1 and TRBJ2-2, with 10 nucleotides matching TRBD2. V was clipped by 2 bases and J by 0 bases; unmatched bases: 12. Germline CDR1 reads DFQATT; CDR2 reads SNEGSKA (reference sequence). CDR3 length equals 19 residues. The CDR3 coding sequence is TGCAGTGCTAGACTGCCGGGACTAGCGTTCTCCCCGAACACCGGGGAGCTGTTTTTT. Its protein product is CSARLPGLAFSPNTGELFF.

This clonotype was counted at least ten times. The CDR3 nucleotides are TGTGCCAGCAAGGGACTAGCCTCGAACACCGGGGAGCTGTTTTTT. This codes for CASKGLASNTGELFF. The J gene is TRBJ2-2, the V gene TRBV2, with TRBD2 identical over 9 bases. V lost 7 bases, J lost 0 bases, and 3 bases stayed unmatched. Germline lookup yields CDR1 SNHLY and CDR2 FYNNEI. The CDR3 loop spans 15 amino acids.

This clonotype has a count of ten or more. This chain joins TRBV20-1 and TRBJ2-7, with 11 bases that match TRBD1. J gave up 4 bases and V 2 bases, and 4 bases lay outside the gene matches. CDR3 length: 14 residues. Germline V gene sequence: CDR1 DFQATT, CDR2 SNEGSKA (reference sequence). This chain's CDR3 is CSARQGQGGYEQYF. The CDR3 region has the DNA TGCAGTGCTAGACAGGGACAGGGGGGATACGAGCAGTACTTC.

This clonotype was recorded many times. V gene TRBV29-1 combines with J gene TRBJ1-6, with 7 nucleotides matching TRBD1. This CDR3 has 12 amino acids. Per germline, CDR1 SQVTM and CDR2 ANQGSEA. V shed 6 bases and J 7 bases; nucleotides not matched to a gene: 3. CDR3 region: CSVRDSNSPLHF. CDR3 coding DNA: TGCAGCGTCAGGGACAGCAATTCACCCCTCCACTTT. Full variable domain (outside the CDR3, taken from reference TRBV29-1 and TRBJ1-6): SAVISQKPSRDICQRGTSLTIQCQVDSQVTMMFWYRQQPGQSLTLIATANQGSEATYESGFVIDKFPISRPNLTFSTLTVSNMSPEDSSIYLCSVRDSNSPLHFGNGTRLTVT.